The T cell receptor beta chain under discussion was sequenced for a study of regulatory T cells in long-lasting Graves disease (dated by TCRdb to the early 2020s). Background on the whole study: Newly diagnosed Graves' disease patients had taken antithyroid drugs for less than 3 months. TCR sequencing covered about 13 persistent and roughly 20 newly diagnosed Graves' disease patients, some 35 samples in total. Patients with persistent Graves' disease were compared with patients with newly diagnosed Graves' disease using TCR sequencing and RNA sequencing of peripheral blood. The study was registered as a clinical trial and conducted in China. Paper-wide results and their limitations: TRBV28, TRBJ1-2 and TRBJ2-5 were preferentially used in persistent disease, while TRBV20-1 and TRBJ2-1 were favored in newly diagnosed disease. Sequencing and analysis were limited to the TCR beta chain. Because the primary lesion, thyroid tissue, could not be accessed, the study looked at peripheral blood alone. The authors noted that the small sample size was a limitation that may lower accuracy. Compared with newly diagnosed patients, persistent Graves' disease patients had lower TCR Shannon entropy and fewer highly expanded clones, which suggests clonal expansion. Patients with persistent disease shared more public clonotypes (about 2,500) than newly diagnosed patients did (approximately 1,000).

The table lists this clonotype with many counts. Its cognate antigen has yet to be identified. The sample holds no much larger clone one base away, and base qualities are not on file. The method behind the library was multiplex PCR. The listed sequencing device is Illumina HiSeq 4000. TCR beta libraries were built with iRepertoire HTBI primers and Arm-PCR amplification of CDR3 regions. Before sequencing, the PCR products underwent gel purification. Under the source paper's analysis protocol: A total of around 66 TRBV and under 15 TRBJ segments were identified across samples and were used for gene usage analysis of CDR3 amino acid clonotypes. Filtered high-quality paired reads were merged into contigs using COPE and FqMerger. Contigs were aligned with BLAST to IMGT TRBV, TRBD and TRBJ reference genes, and CDR3 was defined per IMGT. Clonotypes above 0.1% frequency were classified as highly expanded clones. Shannon entropy served as the measure of repertoire diversity, while the Gini coefficient captured V-J evenness. Public clonotypes were defined as clonotypes shared by more than one individual. Using fastp trimming at Q25 and MiXCR clonotype assembly, TCRdb reanalyzed the public sequencing data and kept in-frame beta chains. Rows matching on CDR3 protein sequence are summarized as one entry with the most common DNA and genes. TCRdb's processing, not the authors', yielded these V and J calls. The table for this sample lists roughly 430,000 distinct CDR3 sequences; roughly 17% of them were counted only once. Together, the top ten hold roughly 10% of the sample.

The time point label on this specimen signifies: newly diagnosed GD, antithyroid drugs for less than 3 months. For both TCR sequencing and RNA sequencing, RNA was extracted from PBMCs using TRIzol. The diagnosis of Graves' disease followed American Thyroid Association guidelines. Recruitment of patients was carried out at an endocrinology department in Xi'an, China. Each patient gave approximately 10 milliliters of peripheral blood, collected in an EDTA anticoagulant tube. Ficoll Paque Plus density gradient separation was used to isolate PBMCs, and no additional T cell sorting was done. An Agilent 2100 Bioanalyzer and agarose gel were used to assess RNA quality, and a NanoDrop 2000 was used to measure RNA concentration. The CDR3 holds 16 amino acids from the cysteine to the phenylalanine. Just the 48-base CDR3 DNA is kept, in frame starting at base 1. V is shortened by 5 bases, J by 4 bases, and the region joining them spans 18 bases. Reading the germline V gene gives CDR1 SGHNT and CDR2 YENEEA.

The same data also contributed to another study, on T cells in Graves' hyperthyroidism and ophthalmopathy. The second paper states: Graves' hyperthyroidism was defined as stable when no progression to ophthalmopathy occurred over 18 months of follow-up. Hyperthyroidism patients were newly diagnosed, with disease duration under 2 months, and aged 18 to 65 years. The study excluded patients with uncontrolled infections, other autoimmune diseases, pregnancy or lactation. Clinical symptoms, serum thyroxine and TRAb, thyroid ultrasound, and orbital computed tomography formed the basis for the diagnoses. For the first round of RT-PCR on the TCR CDR3, the HTBI primer set was used together with the Qiagen OneStep RT-PCR kit. Most expanded thyroid clonotypes (frequency above 0.001) were also detected in blood, suggesting blood repertoires may reflect thyroid immune responses. A model built on a 13 V-J signature distinguished ophthalmopathy from stable hyperthyroidism, reaching over 85% sensitivity and approximately 83% specificity in cross-validation and 80%/75% in testing. In validation, the model predicted progression to ophthalmopathy with approximately 69% sensitivity and 72% to 85% specificity, a median of around six months before onset. To identify TCR V-J signatures that set the groups apart, the researchers used a discovery cohort of roughly 100 patients, made up of roughly 45 with Graves' ophthalmopathy and 57 with stable Graves' hyperthyroidism. An independent validation cohort of around 19 hyperthyroidism patients and 17 patients who later progressed to ophthalmopathy tested prospective prediction of ophthalmopathy. For training and testing, the roughly 97 patients in the discovery cohort were randomly divided in a 7:3 ratio. In addition, the study compared T-cell repertoires in thyroid tissue and in blood from several Graves' hyperthyroidism patients. After blood sampling, hyperthyroidism patients were treated with methimazole at a starting dose of 30 mg daily, and ophthalmopathy patients were treated with high-dose intravenous methylprednisolone. The libraries were constructed in a second round of multiplex PCR and then size-selected and purified. Libraries were sequenced paired-end with 100 bp reads on an Illumina HiSeq2000. SOAPnuke was used to process the raw data, with reads discarded if the reads contained adapters or uncalled bases, had a mean Phred below 15, or lacked an exact constant-primer or identifier match. COPE v1.2.5 was used to merge high-quality paired reads, and clonotypes were defined as unique nucleotide sequences. MiTCR v1.1 was used to align the clonotypes against IMGT TRBV, TRBD and TRBJ reference segments. Only V-J combinations with frequency above 0.0001, covering about 99% of repertoires, were analysed. The TCS score was defined as F50 (clonal expansion) divided by E x V (chaos), with BLOSUM62-based TCRdist calculated between CDR3 peptides within each V-J. Welch's t-statistics and random forest reduced just over 500 V-J features to about 13, which were used in a naive Bayes classifier (R e1071). No statistical method was used to set the sample size in advance, and investigators knew the group allocation. According to the paper, TCR Vbeta CDR3 sequencing was carried out on over 130 peripheral blood samples, which came from 40 to 45 ophthalmopathy, roughly 75 hyperthyroidism and approximately 17 progressor patients.

This specimen was peripheral blood mononuclear cells (PBMCs), taken at new diagnosis, from a patient treated with antithyroid drugs. The receptor chain draws on TRBV11-3 and TRBJ2-1; a confident D gene designation cannot be given. The clonotype originates from a woman in her twenties or thirties with Graves disease. Donor details come from another sample of the same person, matched by shared clones. The DNA sequence is TGTGCCAGCAGCCTCGGAGCAGTTCGTTCTTACAATGAGCAGTTCTTC. Translated, this gives CASSLGAVRSYNEQFF. This CDR3, with the reference TRBV11-3 and TRBJ2-1 proteins standing in past its ends, gives the full variable domain EAGVVQSPRYKIIEKKQPVAFWCNPISGHNTLYWYLQNLGQGPELLIRYENEEAVDDSQLPKDRFSAERLKGVDSTLKIQPAELGDSAVYLCASSLGAVRSYNEQFFGPGTRLTVL.